The clone carrying this T cell receptor (beta chain) has only one observation. The target antigen is unknown. Amplification used 60 Vbeta primers and 13 Jbeta primers. Repertoires were generated with immunoSEQ multiplex PCR, while TCRdb's copy carries only in-frame clones and drops some. The data show some 160,000 clones, approximately 88% seen once. The record originates from a study of cytomegalovirus exposure and HLA in healthy donors. Study-wide results and caveats: Available immune exposure information was restricted to CMV serostatus only.

The germline gives CDR1 MNHEY, CDR2 SMNVEV (reference sequence). After removal of 7 bases from V and 8 bases from J, the junction contained 8 bases not matched to a gene. The CDR3 has 14 amino acids. The sequenced material came from PBMCs. This clonotype was obtained from a woman aged 18-35 years in good health and CMV-seronegative. This sequence joins TRBV27 and TRBJ2-1, with 10 bases that match TRBD2. Here the CDR3 DNA reads TGTGCCAGCACCAAACTAGCGGGGAGAGATGAGCAGTTCTTC. Its translation is CASTKLAGRDEQFF.